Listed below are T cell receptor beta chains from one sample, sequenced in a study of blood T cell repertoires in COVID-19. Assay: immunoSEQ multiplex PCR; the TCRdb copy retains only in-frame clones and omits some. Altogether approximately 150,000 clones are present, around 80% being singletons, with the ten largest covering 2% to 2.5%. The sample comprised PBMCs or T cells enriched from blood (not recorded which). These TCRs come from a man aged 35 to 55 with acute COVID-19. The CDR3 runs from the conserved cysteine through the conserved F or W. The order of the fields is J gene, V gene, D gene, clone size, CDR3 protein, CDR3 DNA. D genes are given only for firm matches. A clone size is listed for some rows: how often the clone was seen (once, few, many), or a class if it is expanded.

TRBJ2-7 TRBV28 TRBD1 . CASRASDRREQYF TGTGCCAGCAGGGCCTCGGACAGGAGGGAGCAGTACTTC
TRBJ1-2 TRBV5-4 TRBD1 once CASSSYGTVGRYTF TGTGCCAGCAGCTCGTACGGGACAGTCGGACGCTACACCTTC
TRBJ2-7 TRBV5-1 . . CASSLEGAYEQYF TGCGCCAGCAGCTTAGAAGGAGCCTACGAGCAGTACTTC
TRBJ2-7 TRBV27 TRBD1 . CASSLAATGVYEQYF TGTGCCAGCAGTTTAGCGGCAACAGGGGTCTACGAGCAGTACTTC
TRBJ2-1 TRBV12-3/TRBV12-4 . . CASSLGAIEQFF TGTGCCAGCAGCCTGGGGGCCATTGAGCAGTTCTTC
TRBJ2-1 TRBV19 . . CASRLTGVAFDEQFF TGTGCCAGTAGACTAACGGGAGTGGCGTTCGATGAGCAGTTCTTC
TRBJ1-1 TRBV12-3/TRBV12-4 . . CASSPYRNTEAFF TGTGCCAGCAGCCCTTATCGGAACACTGAAGCTTTCTTT
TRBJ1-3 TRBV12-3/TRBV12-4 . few CASLIVVGNTIYF TGTGCCAGCCTAATCGTGGTGGGAAACACCATATATTTT
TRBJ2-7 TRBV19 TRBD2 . CASSPQRLAGYEQYF TGTGCCAGTAGTCCTCAGCGACTAGCGGGGTACGAGCAGTACTTC
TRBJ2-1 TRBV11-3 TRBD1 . CASSLDTGVGQFF TGTGCCAGCAGCTTAGACACAGGGGTCGGGCAGTTCTTC
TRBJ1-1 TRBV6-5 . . CASSYSSGAGEAFF TGTGCCAGCAGTTACTCGTCAGGGGCTGGGGAAGCTTTCTTT
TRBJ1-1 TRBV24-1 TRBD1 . CATSGPPGQGNTEAFF TGTGCCACCAGTGGCCCCCCGGGACAGGGAAACACTGAAGCTTTCTTT
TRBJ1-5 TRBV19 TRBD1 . CASSSGGGDQPQHF TGTGCCAGTAGTTCAGGGGGCGGTGATCAGCCCCAGCATTTT
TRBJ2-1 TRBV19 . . CASSTDFSYNEQFF TGTGCCAGTAGTACGGACTTCTCCTACAATGAGCAGTTCTTC
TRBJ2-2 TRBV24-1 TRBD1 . CATSDPGQGGGELFF TGTGCCACCAGTGATCCCGGACAGGGAGGCGGGGAGCTGTTTTTT
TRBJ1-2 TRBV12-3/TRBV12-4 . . CASSFAGGYTF TGTGCCAGCAGTTTCGCCGGGGGCTACACCTTC
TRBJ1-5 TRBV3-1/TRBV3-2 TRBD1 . CASSLGQGDHSNQPQHF TGTGCCAGCAGCCTCGGACAGGGGGACCATAGCAATCAGCCCCAGCATTTT
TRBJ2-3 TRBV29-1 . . CSVQGPGTDTQYF TGCAGCGTCCAGGGGCCGGGGACAGATACGCAGTATTTT
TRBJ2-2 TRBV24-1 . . CATSEQGSTGELFF TGTGCCACCAGTGAACAGGGTTCGACCGGGGAGCTGTTTTTT
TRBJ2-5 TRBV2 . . CASSAQGGQETQYF TGTGCCAGCAGCGCCCAGGGGGGCCAAGAGACCCAGTACTTC
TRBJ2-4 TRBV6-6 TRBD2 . CASSIAGPKNIQYF TGTGCCAGCAGTATAGCGGGACCCAAAAACATTCAGTACTTC
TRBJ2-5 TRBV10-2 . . CASSESNGGTQYF TGCGCCAGCAGTGAGTCGAACGGGGGGACCCAGTACTTC
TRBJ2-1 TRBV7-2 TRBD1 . CASGSGGDEQFF TGTGCCAGCGGCTCAGGGGGCGATGAGCAGTTCTTC
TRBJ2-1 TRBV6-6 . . CASSYSTGLTYNEQFF TGTGCCAGCAGTTACTCAACAGGGTTAACCTACAATGAGCAGTTCTTC
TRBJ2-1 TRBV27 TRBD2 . CASSLPGLAGGRREQFF TGTGCCAGCAGTTTACCCGGACTAGCGGGAGGCCGGAGGGAGCAGTTCTTC
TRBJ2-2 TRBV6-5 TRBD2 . CASSRGGGAAGELFF TGTGCCAGCAGTCGGGGCGGGGGGGCGGCCGGGGAGCTGTTTTTT
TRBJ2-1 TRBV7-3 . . CASSPSGMDNEQFF TGTGCCAGCAGCCCTTCCGGGATGGACAATGAGCAGTTCTTC
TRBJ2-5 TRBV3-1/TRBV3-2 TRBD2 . CASSLSSGGQQETQYF TGTGCCAGCAGCCTAAGTAGCGGGGGCCAACAAGAGACCCAGTACTTC
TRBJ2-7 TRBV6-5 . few CASASRVTYEQYF TGTGCCAGCGCCTCCAGGGTGACCTACGAGCAGTACTTC
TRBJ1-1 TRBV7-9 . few CASSLAGVEEAFF TGTGCCAGCAGCTTAGCAGGGGTCGAGGAAGCTTTCTTT
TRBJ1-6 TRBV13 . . CASSLRGSYNSPLHF TGTGCCAGCTCCCTAAGAGGGTCCTATAATTCACCCCTCCACTTT
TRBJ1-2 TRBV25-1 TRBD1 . CASSELGQGGGYTF TGTGCCAGCAGTGAACTAGGGCAGGGGGGTGGCTACACCTTC
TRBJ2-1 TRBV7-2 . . CASSLGHQNEQFF TGTGCCAGCAGCTTAGGGCACCAGAATGAGCAGTTCTTC
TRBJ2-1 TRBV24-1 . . CATSDLVAGNEQFF TGTGCCACCAGTGATTTAGTTGCGGGCAATGAGCAGTTCTTC
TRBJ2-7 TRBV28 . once CASSSGSYYEQYF TGTGCCAGCAGTTCAGGGTCCTACTACGAGCAGTACTTC
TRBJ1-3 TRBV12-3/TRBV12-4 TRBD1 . CASSLAGTGLYF TGTGCCAGCAGTTTGGCGGGGACAGGTCTATATTTT
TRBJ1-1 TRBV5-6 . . CASSLAPQGNTEAFF TGTGCCAGCAGCTTGGCCCCGCAGGGGAACACTGAAGCTTTCTTT
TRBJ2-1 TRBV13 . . CASRSSSTYNEQFF TGTGCCAGCAGATCTAGCAGTACCTACAATGAGCAGTTCTTC
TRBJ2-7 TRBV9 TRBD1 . CASSVTDGTGFKQYF TGTGCCAGCAGCGTGACCGACGGGACAGGGTTTAAACAGTACTTC
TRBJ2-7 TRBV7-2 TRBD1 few CASSLPGQGFYEQYF TGTGCCAGCAGCTTACCGGGACAGGGGTTTTACGAGCAGTACTTC
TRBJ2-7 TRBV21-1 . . CASSKKVGQVSYEQYF TGTGCCAGCAGCAAAAAGGTGGGACAGGTCTCCTACGAGCAGTACTTC
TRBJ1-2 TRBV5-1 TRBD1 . CASSLAPGQGNYGYTF TGCGCCAGCAGTTTAGCTCCGGGACAGGGGAACTATGGCTACACCTTC
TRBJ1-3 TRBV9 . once CASSVDGDYFNTIYF TGTGCCAGCAGCGTAGACGGGGATTATTTCAACACCATATATTTT